This T cell receptor beta chain stems from a study of shared clonotypes between healthy human individuals. Germline loops: CDR1 SQVTM, CDR2 ANQGSEA. The CDR3 has 17 residues. Trimming left V 7 bases short and J 3 bases short, with 27 bases between. Of note for this clone: Antigen unknown.

Here immunoSEQ multiplex PCR was the method, and the copy in TCRdb shows in-frame clones only, minus some. Of under 2.5 million clones listed, 92% are singletons. Study-level points and caveats: Donor scarcity curtailed the genetic and exposure-history diversity represented herein.

The origin of this receptor is a man aged 18 to 35 in good health. Some clones in this sample may be carry-over from other donors' samples. This chain links TRBV29-1 with TRBJ2-5; maybe TRBD1 (6 bases). Sequences were obtained from naive CD4+ T cells from PBMCs. Subset specified: CD45RA+ positively selected. The CDR3 spells CSAYRDGWPKDEETQYF. Here the CDR3 DNA reads TGCAGCGCCTACAGGGATGGGTGGCCCAAAGACGAAGAGACCCAGTACTTC.